This T cell receptor (beta chain) is drawn from a study of regulatory T cells in long-lasting Graves disease. The length of the CDR3 is 19 residues. The V gene end was trimmed by 3 bases and the J gene end by 2 bases; junction bases not matched to a gene: 16. Germline CDR1 is ENHRY and CDR2 is SYGVKD. With iRepertoire HTBI primers and Arm-PCR of CDR3 regions, TCR beta libraries were built. TCRdb reprocessed the multiplex PCR reads via MiXCR and lists one record per CDR3 protein. The sample holds roughly 520,000 distinct CDR3 sequences; around 11% are singletons and the top ten take approximately 9%. Time point noted: newly diagnosed GD, antithyroid drugs for less than 3 months. PBMC-derived RNA was used for the TCR library. These data are also associated with another study on T cells in Graves' hyperthyroidism and ophthalmopathy.

Here the sequenced sample was peripheral blood mononuclear cells (PBMCs), taken at new diagnosis, from a patient treated with antithyroid drugs. This clonotype was obtained from a woman in her thirties with Graves disease. The V and J genes are TRBV10-3 and TRBJ1-3; TRBD1 aligns across 7 bases. The CDR3 DNA sequence: TGTGCCATCAGTGACCTCGGCCGGGACAGCGAAAAAGCTGGAAACACCATATATTTT. It encodes CAISDLGRDSEKAGNTIYF.